The entry below gives a single T cell receptor beta chain sequence along with its context. Antigen: not known. This record belongs to a study of T cell repertoires in cytomegalovirus infection. TCRdb called the reads again in MiXCR, with one record for every CDR3 protein. The sample has 750,000 to 900,000 distinct CDR3 sequences, roughly 29% seen once; the top ten hold around 13%. The receptor was derived from a human donor in good health (CMV status not recorded). Some clones in this sample may be carry-over from other donors' samples. Sequences were derived from cultured CD8+ T cells from PBMCs, sampled from culture after CMV antigen stimulation.

CDR3: CASCCREIRGTDTQYF. CDR3 in DNA: TGTGCCAGCTGTTGTCGGGAAATTCGGGGCACAGATACGCAGTATTTT. V gene TRBV6-2 or TRBV6-3 combines with J gene TRBJ2-3, with a possible D match to TRBD2 (5 bases). Deletions cut 8 bases from V and 1 base from J, with 19 bases between. Germline-derived CDR1 and CDR2 are MNHEY and SVGEGT. This CDR3 has 16 amino acids.